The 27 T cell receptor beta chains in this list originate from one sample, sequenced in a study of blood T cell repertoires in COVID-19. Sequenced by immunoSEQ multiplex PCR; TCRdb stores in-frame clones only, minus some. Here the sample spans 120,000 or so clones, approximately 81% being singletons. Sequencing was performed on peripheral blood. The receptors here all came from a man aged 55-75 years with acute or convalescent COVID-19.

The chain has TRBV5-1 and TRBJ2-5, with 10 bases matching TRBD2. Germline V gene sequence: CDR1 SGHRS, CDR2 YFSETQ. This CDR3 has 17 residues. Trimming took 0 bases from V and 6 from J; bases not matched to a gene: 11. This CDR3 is CASSLVASGSRLQTQYF. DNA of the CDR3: TGCGCCAGCAGCTTGGTGGCTAGCGGGAGCCGGTTGCAGACCCAGTACTTC.

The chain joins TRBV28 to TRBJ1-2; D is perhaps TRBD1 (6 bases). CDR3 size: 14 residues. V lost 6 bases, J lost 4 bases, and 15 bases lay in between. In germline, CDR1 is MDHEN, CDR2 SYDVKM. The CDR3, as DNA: TGTGCCAGCAGCCCAAGAAGGGGGAGCTATGGCTACACCTTC. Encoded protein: CASSPRRGSYGYTF.

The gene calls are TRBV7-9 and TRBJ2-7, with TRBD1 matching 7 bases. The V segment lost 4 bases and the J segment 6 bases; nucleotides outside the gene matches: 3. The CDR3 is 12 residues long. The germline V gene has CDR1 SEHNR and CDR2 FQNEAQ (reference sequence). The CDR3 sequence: CASSSDRVEQYF. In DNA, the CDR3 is TGTGCCAGCAGCTCCGACAGGGTCGAGCAGTACTTC. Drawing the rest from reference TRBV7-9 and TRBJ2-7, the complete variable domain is DTGVSQNPRHKITKRGQNVTFRCDPISEHNRLYWYRQTLGQGPEFLTYFQNEAQLEKSRLLSDRFSAERPKGSFSTLEIQRTEQGDSAMYLCASSSDRVEQYFGPGTRLTVT.

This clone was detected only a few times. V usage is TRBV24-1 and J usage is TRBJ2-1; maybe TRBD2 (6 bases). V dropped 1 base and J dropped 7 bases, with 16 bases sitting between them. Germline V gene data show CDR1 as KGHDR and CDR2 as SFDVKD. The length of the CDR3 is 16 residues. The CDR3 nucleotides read TGTGCCACCAGTGATTTAGACGGGAGTCGGTGGAATGAGCAGTTCTTC. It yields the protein CATSDLDGSRWNEQFF.

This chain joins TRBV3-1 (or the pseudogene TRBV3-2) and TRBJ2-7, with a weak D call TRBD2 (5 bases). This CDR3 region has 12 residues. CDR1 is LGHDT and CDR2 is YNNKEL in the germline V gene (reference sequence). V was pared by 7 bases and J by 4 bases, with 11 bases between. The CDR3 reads CASTPRAYEQYF. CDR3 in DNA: TGTGCCAGCACCCCGAGGGCGTACGAGCAGTACTTC.

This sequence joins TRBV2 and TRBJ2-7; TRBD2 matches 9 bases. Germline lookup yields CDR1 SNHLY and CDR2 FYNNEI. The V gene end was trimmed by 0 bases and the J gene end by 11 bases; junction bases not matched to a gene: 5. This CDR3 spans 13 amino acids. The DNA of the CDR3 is TGTGCCAGCAGTGAAGCTAGCGGGAGCAAGAAGTACTTC. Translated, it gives CASSEASGSKKYF.

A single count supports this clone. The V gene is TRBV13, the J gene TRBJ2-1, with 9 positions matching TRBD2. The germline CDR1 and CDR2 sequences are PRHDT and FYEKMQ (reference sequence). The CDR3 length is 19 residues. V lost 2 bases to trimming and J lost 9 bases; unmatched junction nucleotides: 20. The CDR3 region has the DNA TGTGCCAGCAGCTTACCCAGGGAGAAGTATAGCGGGAGCTCGGGTGAGCAGTTCTTC. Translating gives CASSLPREKYSGSSGEQFF.

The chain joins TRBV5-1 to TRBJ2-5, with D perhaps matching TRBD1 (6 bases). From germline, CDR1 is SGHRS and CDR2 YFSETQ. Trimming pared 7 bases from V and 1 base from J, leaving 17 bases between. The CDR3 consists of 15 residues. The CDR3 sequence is CASSVMGAGQETQYF. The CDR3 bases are TGCGCCAGCTCCGTTATGGGGGCTGGCCAAGAGACCCAGTACTTC.

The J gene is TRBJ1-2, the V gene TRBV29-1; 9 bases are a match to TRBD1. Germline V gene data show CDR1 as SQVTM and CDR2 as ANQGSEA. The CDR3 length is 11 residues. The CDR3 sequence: CTTGGAEGYTF. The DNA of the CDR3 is TGCACCACAGGGGGCGCGGAAGGCTACACCTTC.

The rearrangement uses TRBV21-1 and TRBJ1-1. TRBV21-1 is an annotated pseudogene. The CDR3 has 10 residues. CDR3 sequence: CASSRGRAFF. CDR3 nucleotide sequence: TGTGCCAGCAGCAGAGGAAGGGCTTTCTTT.

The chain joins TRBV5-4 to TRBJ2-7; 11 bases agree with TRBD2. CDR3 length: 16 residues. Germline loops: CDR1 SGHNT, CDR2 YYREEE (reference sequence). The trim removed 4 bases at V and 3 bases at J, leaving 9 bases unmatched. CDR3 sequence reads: CASSGPASGRFYEQYF. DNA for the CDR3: TGTGCCAGCAGCGGGCCCGCTAGCGGGAGGTTCTACGAGCAGTACTTC.

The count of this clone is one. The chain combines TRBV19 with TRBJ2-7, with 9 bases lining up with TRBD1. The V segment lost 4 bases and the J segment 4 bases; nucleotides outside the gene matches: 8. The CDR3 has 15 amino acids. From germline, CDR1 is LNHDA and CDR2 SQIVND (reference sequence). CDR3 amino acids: CASSTSGQGGYEQYF. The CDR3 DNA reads TGTGCCAGTAGTACGTCGGGACAGGGAGGATACGAGCAGTACTTC.

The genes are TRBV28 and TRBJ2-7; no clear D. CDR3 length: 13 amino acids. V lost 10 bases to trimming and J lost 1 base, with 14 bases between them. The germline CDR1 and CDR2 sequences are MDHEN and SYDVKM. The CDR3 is CATEARMSYEQYF. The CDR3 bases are TGTGCCACCGAGGCCCGGATGTCCTACGAGCAGTACTTC.

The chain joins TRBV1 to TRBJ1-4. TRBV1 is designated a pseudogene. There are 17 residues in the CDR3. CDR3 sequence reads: CTSSQLGGVGKNEKLFF. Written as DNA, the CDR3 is TGCACCAGCAGCCAATTGGGTGGAGTTGGCAAGAATGAAAAACTGTTTTTT.

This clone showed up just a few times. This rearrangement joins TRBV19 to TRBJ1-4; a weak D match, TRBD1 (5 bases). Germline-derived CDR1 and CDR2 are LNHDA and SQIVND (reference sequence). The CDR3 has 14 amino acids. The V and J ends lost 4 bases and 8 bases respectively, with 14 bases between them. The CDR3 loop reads CASSKQVVSEKLFF. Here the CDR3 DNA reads TGTGCCAGTAGTAAACAGGTCGTTAGCGAAAAACTGTTTTTT.

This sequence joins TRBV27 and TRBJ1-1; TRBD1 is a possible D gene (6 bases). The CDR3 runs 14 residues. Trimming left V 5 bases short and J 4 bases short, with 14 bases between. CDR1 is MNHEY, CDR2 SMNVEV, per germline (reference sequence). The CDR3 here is CASSPGQQVTEAFF. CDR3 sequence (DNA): TGTGCCAGCAGTCCTGGACAGCAAGTCACTGAAGCTTTCTTT.

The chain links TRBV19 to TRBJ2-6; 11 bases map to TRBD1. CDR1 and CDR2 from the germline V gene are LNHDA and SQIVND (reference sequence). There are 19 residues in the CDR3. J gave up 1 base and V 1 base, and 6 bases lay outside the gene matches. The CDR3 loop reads CASSIGQDRGLSGANVLTF. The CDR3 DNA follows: TGTGCCAGTAGTATAGGGCAGGACAGGGGGCTATCTGGGGCCAACGTCCTGACTTTC.

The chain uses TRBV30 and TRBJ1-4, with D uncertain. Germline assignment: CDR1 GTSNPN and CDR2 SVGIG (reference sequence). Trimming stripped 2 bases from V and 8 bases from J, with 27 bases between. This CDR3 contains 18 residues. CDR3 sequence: CAWSPPGGNFGGGEKLFF. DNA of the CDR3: TGTGCCTGGAGTCCCCCCGGAGGGAATTTTGGCGGAGGCGAAAAACTGTTTTTT.

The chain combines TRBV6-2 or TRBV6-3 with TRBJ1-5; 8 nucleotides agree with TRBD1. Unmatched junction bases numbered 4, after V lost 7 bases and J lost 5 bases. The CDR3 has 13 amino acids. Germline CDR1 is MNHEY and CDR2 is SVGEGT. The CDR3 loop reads CASTPQGDQPQHF. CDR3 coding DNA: TGTGCCAGCACCCCACAGGGGGATCAGCCCCAGCATTTT.

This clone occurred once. The CDR3 DNA is TGTGCCAGCAGTTCAGGAGGAGATCAGCCCCAGCATTTT. It is translated as CASSSGGDQPQHF. The J gene is TRBJ1-5, the V gene TRBV28; D gene uncertain. CDR1 is MDHEN, CDR2 SYDVKM, per germline. The V end was cut by 4 bases, the J end by 5 bases, with 9 bases between. The CDR3 is 13 amino acids.

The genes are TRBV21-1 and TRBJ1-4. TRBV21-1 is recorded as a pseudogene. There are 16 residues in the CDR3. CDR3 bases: TGTGCCAGCAGCAAAAGCGGGGGGAGGAATAATGAAAAACTGTTTTTT. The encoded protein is CASSKSGGRNNEKLFF.

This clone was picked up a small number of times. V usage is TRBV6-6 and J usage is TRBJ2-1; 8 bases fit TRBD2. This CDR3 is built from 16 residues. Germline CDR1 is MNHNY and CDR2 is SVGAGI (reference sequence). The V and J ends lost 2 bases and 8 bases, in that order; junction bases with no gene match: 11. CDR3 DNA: TGTGCCAGCAGTTACGGGGAAGGACTAGCCTTCGATGAGCAGTTCTTC. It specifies CASSYGEGLAFDEQFF.

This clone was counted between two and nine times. For the CDR3, the DNA is TGCGCCAGCAGCTTGGGAGGACAGGGGGTGAACGAGCAGTACTTC. This translates into CASSLGGQGVNEQYF. The V call is TRBV5-1, the J call TRBJ2-7; 10 bases line up with TRBD1. The J segment lost 5 bases and the V segment lost 0 bases, leaving 5 bases of the junction unmatched. Germline CDR1 reads SGHRS; CDR2 reads YFSETQ. There are 15 residues in the CDR3.

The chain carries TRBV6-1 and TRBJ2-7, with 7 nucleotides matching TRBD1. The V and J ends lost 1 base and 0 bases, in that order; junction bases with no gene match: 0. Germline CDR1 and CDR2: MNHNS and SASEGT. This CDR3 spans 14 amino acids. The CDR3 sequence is CASSEGQGSYEQYF. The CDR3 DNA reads TGTGCCAGCAGTGAAGGACAGGGCTCCTACGAGCAGTACTTC.

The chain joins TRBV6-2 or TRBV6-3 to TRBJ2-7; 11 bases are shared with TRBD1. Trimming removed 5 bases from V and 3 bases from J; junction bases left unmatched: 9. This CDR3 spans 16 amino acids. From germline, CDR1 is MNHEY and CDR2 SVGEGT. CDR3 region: CASSPVPGTGGYEQYF. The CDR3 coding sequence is TGTGCCAGCAGTCCAGTACCCGGGACAGGGGGCTACGAGCAGTACTTC.

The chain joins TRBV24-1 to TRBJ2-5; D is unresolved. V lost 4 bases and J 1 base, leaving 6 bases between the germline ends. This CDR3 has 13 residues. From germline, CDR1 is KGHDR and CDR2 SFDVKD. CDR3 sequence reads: CATSDGFQETQYF. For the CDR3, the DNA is TGTGCCACCAGTGACGGTTTCCAAGAGACCCAGTACTTC.

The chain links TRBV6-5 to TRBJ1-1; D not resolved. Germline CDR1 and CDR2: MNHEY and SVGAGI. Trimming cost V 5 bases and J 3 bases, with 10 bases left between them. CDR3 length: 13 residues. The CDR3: CASSLNIDTEAFF. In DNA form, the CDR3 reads TGTGCCAGCAGTCTCAACATTGACACTGAAGCTTTCTTT.